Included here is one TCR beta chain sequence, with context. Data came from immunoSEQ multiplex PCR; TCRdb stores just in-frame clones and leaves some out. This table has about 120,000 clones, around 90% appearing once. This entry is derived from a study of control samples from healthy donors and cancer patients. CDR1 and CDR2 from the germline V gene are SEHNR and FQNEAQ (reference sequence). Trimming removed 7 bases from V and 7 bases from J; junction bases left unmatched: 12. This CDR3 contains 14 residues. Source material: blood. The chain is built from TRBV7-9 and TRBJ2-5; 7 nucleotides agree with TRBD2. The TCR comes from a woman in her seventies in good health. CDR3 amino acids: CASTVGGSGGTQYF. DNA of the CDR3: TGTGCCAGCACCGTGGGGGGGTCTGGCGGGACCCAGTACTTC.